The 6 T cell receptor beta chains below all came from one sample that was sequenced in a study of blood T cell repertoires in COVID-19. The table came from immunoSEQ multiplex PCR; TCRdb's copy has only in-frame clones and leaves some out. The repertoire holds some 130,000 clones, around 80% seen once, with 1.5% to 2% in the top ten. The sequencing input was peripheral blood. The receptors here all came from a man aged 70-80 years with acute or convalescent COVID-19.

The chain combines TRBV21-1 with TRBJ1-1; no check of the table's D call, TRBD1, against the DNA was made. TRBV21-1 counts as a pseudogene. The CDR3 spans 17 residues. The CDR3 sequence is CASSSTTGKGINTEAFF. The DNA of the CDR3 is TGTGCCAGCAGCAGCACCACAGGAAAGGGGATAAACACTGAAGCTTTCTTT.

As for this clone: The junction departs from the called germline gene at one end, perhaps through a read error. The gene calls are TRBV7-7 and TRBJ2-3; TRBD2 aligns across 12 bases. Germline assignment: CDR1 SSHAT and CDR2 FNYEAQ (reference sequence). This CDR3 region has 16 residues. The CDR3 spells CASSALAGGGTDTQYF. DNA of the CDR3: TGTGCTAGCAGCGCGCTAGCGGGGGGGGGCACAGATACGCAGTATTTT.

Of note for this clone: Since a far larger clone is one base different, this is likely a read error. The rearrangement links TRBV19 to TRBJ2-7; D is perhaps TRBD2 (7 bases). The CDR3 is 16 residues long. Trimming pared 4 bases from V and 8 bases from J, leaving 24 bases between. Per the germline V gene, CDR1 is LNHDA and CDR2 is SQIVND (reference sequence). The DNA for the CDR3 is TGTGCCAGTAGTACAACTGGGGGGGCCCGGGGGACGAAGCAGTACTTC. This sequence encodes CASSTTGGARGTKQYF.

Only one count was recorded for this clone. The V gene is TRBV5-5, the J gene TRBJ1-5; D is ambiguous. This CDR3 has 15 amino acids. V lost 1 base and J lost 4, with 12 bases in between. The germline V gene has CDR1 SGHKS and CDR2 YYEKEE (reference sequence). The CDR3 nucleotides are TGTGCCAGCAGCTTGTTTGAGGGAAAGAATCAGCCCCAGCATTTT. It encodes CASSLFEGKNQPQHF.

V usage is TRBV2 and J usage is TRBJ1-3, with D possibly matching TRBD1 (5 bases). CDR3 length equals 17 residues. Trimming removed 5 bases from V and 2 bases from J, with 19 bases in between. Germline V lookup: CDR1 SNHLY, CDR2 FYNNEI. In DNA, the CDR3 is TGTGCCAGCAGTACGCGACCTACAGGATCGGCTGGAAACACCATATATTTT. Protein product: CASSTRPTGSAGNTIYF. The entire variable domain, with the rest obtained from reference TRBV2 and TRBJ1-3, is as follows: EPEVTQTPSHQVTQMGQEVILRCVPISNHLYFYWYRQILGQKVEFLVSFYNNEISEKSEIFDDQFSVERPDGSNFTLKIRSTKLEDSAMYFCASSTRPTGSAGNTIYFGEGSWLTVV.

This chain links TRBV4-1 with TRBJ1-4; possible D gene TRBD1, 5 bases. The CDR3 spans 15 residues. The germline V gene encodes CDR1 MGHRA and CDR2 YSYEKL. The V end was cut by 1 base, the J end by 7 bases, with 13 bases between. CDR3 sequence (DNA): TGCGCCAGCAGCCAAGGGGGCAGGGTTCGTGAAAAACTGTTTTTT. Protein sequence: CASSQGGRVREKLFF.